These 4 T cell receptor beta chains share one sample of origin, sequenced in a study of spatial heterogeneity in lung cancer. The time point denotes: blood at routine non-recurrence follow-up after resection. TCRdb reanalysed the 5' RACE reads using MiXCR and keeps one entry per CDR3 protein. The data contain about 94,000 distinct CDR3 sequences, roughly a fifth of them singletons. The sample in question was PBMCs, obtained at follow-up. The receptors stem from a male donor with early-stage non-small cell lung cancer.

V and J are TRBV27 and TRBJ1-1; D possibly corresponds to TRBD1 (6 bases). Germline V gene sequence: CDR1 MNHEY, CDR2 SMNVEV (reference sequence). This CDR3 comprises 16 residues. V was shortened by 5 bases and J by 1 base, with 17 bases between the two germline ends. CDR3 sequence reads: CASSQDSLIRNTEAFF. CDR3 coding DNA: TGTGCCAGCAGTCAGGACAGTCTCATCAGGAACACTGAAGCTTTCTTT.

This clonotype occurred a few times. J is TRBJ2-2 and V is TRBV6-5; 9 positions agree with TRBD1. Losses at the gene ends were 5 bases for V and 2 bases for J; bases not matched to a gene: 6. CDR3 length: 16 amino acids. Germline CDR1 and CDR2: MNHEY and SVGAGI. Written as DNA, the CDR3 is TGTGCCAGCAGTCCTAGGACAGGGGTTAACACCGGGGAGCTGTTTTTT. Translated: CASSPRTGVNTGELFF.

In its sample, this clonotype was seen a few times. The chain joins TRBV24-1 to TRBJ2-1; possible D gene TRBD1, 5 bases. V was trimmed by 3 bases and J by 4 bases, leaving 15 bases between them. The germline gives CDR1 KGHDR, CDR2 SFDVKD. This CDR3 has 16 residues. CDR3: CATSDPKPDSYNEQFF. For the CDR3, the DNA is TGTGCCACCAGTGATCCCAAACCTGACAGTTACAATGAGCAGTTCTTC.

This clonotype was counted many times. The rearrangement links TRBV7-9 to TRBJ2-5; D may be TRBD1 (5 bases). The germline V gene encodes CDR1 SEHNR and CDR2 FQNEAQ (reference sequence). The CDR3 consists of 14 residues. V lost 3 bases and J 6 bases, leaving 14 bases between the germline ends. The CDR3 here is CASSFREADKTQYF. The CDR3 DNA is TGTGCCAGCAGCTTCAGGGAAGCTGACAAGACCCAGTACTTC.